This T cell receptor beta chain derives from a study of blood T cells in healthy people across ages. Findings and limits, study-wide: With donor CMV status unknown, expanded clonotype changes were possibly confounded.

Per sample, at least 5.5 micrograms of total RNA were extracted. Then a second PCR, running about 7 to 11 cycles, was carried out with a sample-barcoded 5' primer and a J-beta primer mix. Each CDR3 protein is one row after TCRdb ran MiXCR on the 5' RACE reads. The sample consists of 850,000 to 1,100,000 distinct CDR3 sequences, around two fifths of them appearing once. CDR1 is SNHLY, CDR2 FYNNEI, per germline. This CDR3 has 15 amino acids. V lost 3 bases and J 5 bases, leaving 16 bases between the germline ends. This clonotype was observed a handful of times. The antigen is undetermined. The chain carries TRBV2 and TRBJ1-2; possibly TRBD1 for D (5 bases). The receptor's source is a man younger than 30 in good health. Sequencing used blood. The DNA for the CDR3 is TGTGCCAGCAGTGAGGTCGAAGGGGATGCTTATGGCTACACCTTC. This translates into CASSEVEGDAYGYTF. Full variable domain (missing parts from reference TRBV2 and TRBJ1-2): EPEVTQTPSHQVTQMGQEVILRCVPISNHLYFYWYRQILGQKVEFLVSFYNNEISEKSEIFDDQFSVERPDGSNFTLKIRSTKLEDSAMYFCASSEVEGDAYGYTFGSGTRLTVV.